These T cell receptor beta chains were read from a single sample in a study of early T cells in non-severe SARS-CoV-2 infection. TCRdb reprocessed the 5' RACE reads with MiXCR, giving one entry per CDR3 protein. The sample has about 52,000 distinct CDR3 sequences, more than 9.5% seen once. Sequenced input: whole blood. The receptors come from an adult who was a healthcare worker with PCR-confirmed SARS-CoV-2 infection or an uninfected control (not recorded which). CDR3s include the opening cysteine and the closing phenylalanine or tryptophan. The D gene is left open where the match is weak. A clone size is listed for some rows: how often the clone was seen (once, few, many), or a class if it is expanded.

>TRBJ1-3|-|-|TRBV18
TGTGCCAGCTCACCTTACGGGGTCACCTCTGGAAACACCATATATTTT
CASSPYGVTSGNTIYF
>TRBJ2-1|few|-|TRBV4-2
TGTGCCAGCAGCCAAGAATTGTGGAATGAGCAGTTCTTC
CASSQELWNEQFF
>TRBJ1-1|-|TRBD1|TRBV12-3/TRBV12-4
TGTGCCAGCAGTTCGGACAGGGTCTCTGAAGCTTTCTTT
CASSSDRVSEAFF
>TRBJ2-7|-|-|TRBV18
TGTGCCAGCGGGATCACTCCTTCCGAGCAGTACTTC
CASGITPSEQYF
>TRBJ2-1|few|TRBD2|TRBV5-6
TGTGCCAGCACGACAGACAACGGGGGGGACCCCTACAATGAGCAGTTCTTC
CASTTDNGGDPYNEQFF
>TRBJ1-4|many|-|TRBV7-9
TGTGCCAGCAGCTCCCAAGGGGCGCGTCTGTTTTTT
CASSSQGARLFF
>TRBJ2-1|few|TRBD2|TRBV20-1
TGCAGTGCAGGATCTACTAGCGGGGGCAACAATGAGCAGTTCTTC
CSAGSTSGGNNEQFF
>TRBJ2-1|-|TRBD2|TRBV28
TGTGCCAGCAAGGCCGGCAATGCGGGAGATTACAATGAGCAGTTCTTC
CASKAGNAGDYNEQFF
>TRBJ1-2|many|-|TRBV12-3/TRBV12-4
TGTGCCAGCGGCAAACAGGGAGACTATGGCTACACCTTC
CASGKQGDYGYTF
>TRBJ1-1|-|-|TRBV20-1
TGCAGTGCTAGAGCGGCGACAGGACCGTATGAAGCTTTCTTT
CSARAATGPYEAFF
>TRBJ2-2|many|-|TRBV7-9
TGTGCCAGCAAAAATACCGGGGAGCTGTTTTTT
CASKNTGELFF
>TRBJ2-5|-|TRBD2|TRBV29-1
TGCAGCGTTGGTCTGACTAGCGGGATGGAGACCCAGTACTTC
CSVGLTSGMETQYF
>TRBJ1-6|many|-|TRBV4-1
TGCGCCAGCAGCCAAGCGGCGCGCTCACCCCTCCACTTT
CASSQAARSPLHF
>TRBJ1-2|many|TRBD1|TRBV28
TGTGCCAGCAGCTCCAGCCCAGGGGGCCAAGGCTACACCTTC
CASSSSPGGQGYTF
>TRBJ2-7|many|-|TRBV7-2
TGTGCCAGCAGCTTATCCGGGAGTAGCTACGAGCAGTACTTC
CASSLSGSSYEQYF
>TRBJ1-1|-|TRBD1|TRBV29-1
TGCAGCGCCGGACAGGGGGCATACACTGAAGCTTTCTTT
CSAGQGAYTEAFF
>TRBJ1-1|many|-|TRBV6-6
TGTGCCAGCAGCCTAAAGAAAGCTTTCTTT
CASSLKKAFF
>TRBJ2-2|-|-|TRBV5-6
TGTGCCAGCAGCTCAAAGGGGGGAAAGCTGTTTTTT
CASSSKGGKLFF
>TRBJ2-3|once|-|TRBV7-2
TGTGCCAGCAGCTTAGCCCAGGGACTCGGACCAGATACGCAGTATTTT
CASSLAQGLGPDTQYF
>TRBJ2-1|few|-|TRBV5-4
TGTGCCAGCAGCTTGGGGCATCCCCAGGGTGAGCAGTTCTTC
CASSLGHPQGEQFF
>TRBJ2-3|many|TRBD1|TRBV10-3
TGTGCCATCAGTAGGGGACAGAAGACAGATACGCAGTATTTT
CAISRGQKTDTQYF
>TRBJ2-1|medium-sized|TRBD2|TRBV27
TGTGCCAGCAGCCCCGGACTAGCGGACTACAATGAGCAGTTCTTC
CASSPGLADYNEQFF
>TRBJ2-3|-|TRBD2|TRBV20-1
TGCAGTGCCAGAGGTCCTAGCGGGACAGATACGCAGTATTTT
CSARGPSGTDTQYF
>TRBJ2-5|-|TRBD2|TRBV6-5
TGTGCCAGCCGGGGACTAGCGGGAGGGAGACCCTTACAAGAGACCCAGTACTTC
CASRGLAGGRPLQETQYF
>TRBJ2-7|few|-|TRBV6-5
TGTGCCAGCAGTTACTCGCGGCCCTATCTGGGCGAGCAGTACTTC
CASSYSRPYLGEQYF
>TRBJ2-7|-|TRBD2|TRBV29-1
TGCAGCGTTGAAGTGGGCGGGAGTGGGTTCGAGCAGTACTTC
CSVEVGGSGFEQYF
>TRBJ2-5|many|-|TRBV4-3
TGCGCCAGCAGCCAAGAGCTCGAGGGTGCCCAGTACTTC
CASSQELEGAQYF
>TRBJ1-6|few|-|TRBV12-3/TRBV12-4
TGTGCCAGCAGTTTGGCGGGAGCAAGTATCCACTTT
CASSLAGASIHF
>TRBJ1-1|few|-|TRBV7-2
TGTGCCAGCAGCTTAGGCGTGGGAATGAACACTGAAGCTTTCTTT
CASSLGVGMNTEAFF
>TRBJ2-2|many|TRBD2|TRBV7-2
TGTGCCAGCAGCCTTATAGCGGGGGGTTCATACACCGGGGAGCTGTTTTTT
CASSLIAGGSYTGELFF
>TRBJ2-7|many|-|TRBV7-2
TGTGCCAGCAGCTTAGTCTACGAGCAGTACTTC
CASSLVYEQYF
>TRBJ2-2|-|-|TRBV4-3
TGCGCCAGCAGCCACTCCCGTGGGGCGGTGTACACCGGGGAGCTGTTTTTT
CASSHSRGAVYTGELFF
>TRBJ1-2|-|-|TRBV29-1
TGCAGCGTGCGGGGGAACTATGGCTACACCTTC
CSVRGNYGYTF
>TRBJ2-5|-|-|TRBV7-2
TGTGCCAGCAGCTCCCCGGCTTCGGGTCAAGAGACCCAGTACTTC
CASSSPASGQETQYF
>TRBJ1-4|-|-|TRBV11-2
TGTGCCAGCAGCTTAATGGGTGAAAAACTGTTTTTT
CASSLMGEKLFF
>TRBJ2-1|many|-|TRBV19
TGTGCCAGTACGTTAAGGGGGTTAAGGGAGGATGAGCAGTTCTTC
CASTLRGLREDEQFF
>TRBJ2-7|many|TRBD2|TRBV4-1
TGCGCCAGCAGCCATAGCGGGAGGGGGTACTACGAGCAGTACTTC
CASSHSGRGYYEQYF
>TRBJ2-1|few|-|TRBV5-1
TGCGCCAGCAGCCTCCGGGCACACCGTGAGACTGGCGAGCAGTTCTTC
CASSLRAHRETGEQFF
>TRBJ2-2|many|-|TRBV11-3
TGTGCCAGCAGCTTAGTTTCGGGGCGACTGAACACCGGGGAGCTGTTTTTT
CASSLVSGRLNTGELFF
>TRBJ2-3|few|TRBD2|TRBV7-8
TGTGCCAGCAGCTCCGTGGGCCGGGGGGGCCGGGACACGCAGTATTTT
CASSSVGRGGRDTQYF
>TRBJ1-5|few|-|TRBV12-3/TRBV12-4
TGTGCCAGCAGCATAGACGGCACCGTTCAGCATTTT
CASSIDGTVQHF
>TRBJ1-3|few|-|TRBV12-3/TRBV12-4
TGTGCCAGCAATCGAGACAGCTCCTCTGGAAACACCATATATTTT
CASNRDSSSGNTIYF
>TRBJ2-5|-|-|TRBV28
TGTGCCAGCAGTTTGGGTGGGCAAGAGACCCAGTACTTC
CASSLGGQETQYF
>TRBJ2-2|few|TRBD2|TRBV6-6
TGTGCCAGCCGTGCAACCTTGAGAGCGGGAGATTTCGGGGAGCTGTTTTTT
CASRATLRAGDFGELFF
>TRBJ2-5|few|-|TRBV5-6
TGTGCCAGCAGCGTGACAGTTTCCCAAGAGACCCAGTACTTC
CASSVTVSQETQYF
>TRBJ2-5|few|TRBD2|TRBV10-3
TGTGCCATCAGTGAGCCTAGCGGGACCCAAGAGACCCAGTACTTC
CAISEPSGTQETQYF
>TRBJ2-7|few|-|TRBV5-1
TGCGCCAGCAGCCTTTCCGGGACTCCCTTGGAGGAGCAGTACTTC
CASSLSGTPLEEQYF
>TRBJ1-5|-|-|TRBV19
TGTGCCAGTGAGGGGCTTAGCAATCAGCCCCAGCATTTT
CASEGLSNQPQHF
>TRBJ2-4|few|-|TRBV7-9
TGTGCCAGCAGCTTAGGACGTCTAGCCAAAAACATTCAGTACTTC
CASSLGRLAKNIQYF
>TRBJ1-1|-|TRBD1|TRBV20-1
TGCAGTGCTAGGAGACAGGGTCGGAACACTGAAGCTTTCTTT
CSARRQGRNTEAFF
>TRBJ2-7|few|TRBD2|TRBV13
TGTGCCAGCAGCTCTTATAGCGGGAGTTTCGAGCAGTACTTC
CASSSYSGSFEQYF
>TRBJ2-7|many|-|TRBV7-2
TGTGCCAGCAGCTTAGGGCCGGGGCCAAGAACCTACGAGCAGTACTTC
CASSLGPGPRTYEQYF
>TRBJ1-1|-|-|TRBV20-1
TGCAGTGCTAGGATGGGGAGACAGACGAACACTGAAGCTTTCTTT
CSARMGRQTNTEAFF